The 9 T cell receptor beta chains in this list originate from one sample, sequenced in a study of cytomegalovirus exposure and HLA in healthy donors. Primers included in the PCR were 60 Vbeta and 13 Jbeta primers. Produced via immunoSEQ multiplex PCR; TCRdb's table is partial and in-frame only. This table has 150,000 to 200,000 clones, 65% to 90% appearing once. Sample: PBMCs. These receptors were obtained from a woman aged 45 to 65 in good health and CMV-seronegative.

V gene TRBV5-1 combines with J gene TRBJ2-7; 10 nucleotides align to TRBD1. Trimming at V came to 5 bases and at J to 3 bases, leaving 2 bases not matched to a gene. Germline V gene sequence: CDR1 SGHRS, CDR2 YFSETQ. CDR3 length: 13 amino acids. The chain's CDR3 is CASRDRGDYEQYF. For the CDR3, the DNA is TGCGCCAGCAGGGACAGGGGGGACTACGAGCAGTACTTC.

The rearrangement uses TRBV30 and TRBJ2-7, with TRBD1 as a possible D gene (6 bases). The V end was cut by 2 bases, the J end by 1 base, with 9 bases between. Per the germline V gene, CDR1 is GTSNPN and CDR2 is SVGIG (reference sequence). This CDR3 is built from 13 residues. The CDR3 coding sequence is TGTGCCTGGAGTCAGGGGATGTCCTACGAGCAGTACTTC. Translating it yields CAWSQGMSYEQYF.

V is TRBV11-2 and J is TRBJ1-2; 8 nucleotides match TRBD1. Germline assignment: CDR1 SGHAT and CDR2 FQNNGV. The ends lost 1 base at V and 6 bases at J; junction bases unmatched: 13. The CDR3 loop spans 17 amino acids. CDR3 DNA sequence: TGTGCCAGCAGCTTAGCTCCCAGGGGGCCGCAAGAGGATGGCTACACCTTC. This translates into CASSLAPRGPQEDGYTF.

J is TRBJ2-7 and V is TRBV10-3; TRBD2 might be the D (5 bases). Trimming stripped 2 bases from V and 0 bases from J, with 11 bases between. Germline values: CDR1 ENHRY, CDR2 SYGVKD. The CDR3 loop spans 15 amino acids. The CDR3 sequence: CAISEREQNSYEQYF. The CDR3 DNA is TGTGCCATCAGTGAGCGGGAACAGAACTCCTACGAGCAGTACTTC.

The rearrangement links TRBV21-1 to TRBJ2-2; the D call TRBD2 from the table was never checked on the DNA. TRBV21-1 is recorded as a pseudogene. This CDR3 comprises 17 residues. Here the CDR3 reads CASSKMAPGGPHGELFF. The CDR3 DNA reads TGTGCCAGCAGCAAAATGGCCCCGGGAGGCCCTCACGGGGAGCTGTTTTTT.

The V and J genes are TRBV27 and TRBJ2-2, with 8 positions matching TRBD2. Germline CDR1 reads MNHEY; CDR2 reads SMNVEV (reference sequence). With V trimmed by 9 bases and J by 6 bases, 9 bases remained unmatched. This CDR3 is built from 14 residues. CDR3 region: CASRLAGLSGELFF. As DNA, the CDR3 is TGTGCCAGTCGTTTAGCGGGGCTCTCCGGGGAGCTGTTTTTT.

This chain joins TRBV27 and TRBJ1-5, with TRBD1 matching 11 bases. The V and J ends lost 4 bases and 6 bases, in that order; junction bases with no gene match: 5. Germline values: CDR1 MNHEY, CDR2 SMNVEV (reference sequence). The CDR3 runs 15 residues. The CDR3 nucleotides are TGTGCCAGCAGTTCCGGGACAGGGGGTATTCAGCCCCAGCATTTT. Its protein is CASSSGTGGIQPQHF.

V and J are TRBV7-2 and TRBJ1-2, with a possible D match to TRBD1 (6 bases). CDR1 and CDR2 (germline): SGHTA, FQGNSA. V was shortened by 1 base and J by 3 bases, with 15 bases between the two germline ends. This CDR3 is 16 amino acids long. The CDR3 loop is CASSLGHTGWDYGYTF. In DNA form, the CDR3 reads TGTGCCAGCAGCTTAGGCCACACAGGGTGGGACTATGGCTACACCTTC.

The CDR3 here is CASTRGQLHTGELFF. The DNA of the CDR3 is TGTGCCAGCACCCGAGGACAGCTTCACACCGGGGAGCTGTTTTTT. The gene calls are TRBV7-8 and TRBJ2-2; perhaps TRBD1 as D (6 bases). Germline lookup yields CDR1 SGHVS and CDR2 FQNEAQ. The CDR3 runs 15 residues. V was clipped by 7 bases and J by 3 bases, with 15 bases between them.